The sequence of this TCR beta chain was determined in a study of beta chain features in type 1 diabetes. Findings of the study overall: Naive, central memory and Treg TCRB repertoires seemed to resemble each other more closely in patients than they did in healthy donors.

This clone was observed a handful of times. The antigen remains unidentified. Of the isolated RNA, all was reverse transcribed, and so the sequenced material was expressed TCRB transcripts. Naive, central memory and regulatory T cell samples produced a mean of approximately 3.5 million reads. Assay used: immunoSEQ multiplex PCR; TCRdb lists only in-frame clones, some missing. The sample records some 200,000 clones, 9.5% to 13% being singletons. Every sorted population was more than 95% pure. The CDR3 runs to 11 residues. Germline values: CDR1 SGHTA, CDR2 FQGNSA. Trimming cost V 4 bases and J 11 bases, with 9 bases left between them.

Sequences were obtained from central memory CD4+ T cells from blood. The sequence derives from a man younger than 35 in good health. The V and J genes are TRBV7-2 and TRBJ2-1, with D maybe TRBD2 (5 bases). CDR3 loop: CASSWLGKQFF. CDR3 nucleotides: TGTGCCAGCAGCTGGCTCGGGAAGCAGTTCTTC.